The next 7 T cell receptor beta chains were all read from a single sample in a study of cytomegalovirus exposure and HLA in healthy donors. In the PCR, 60 Vbeta and 13 Jbeta primers were used. Sequencing was performed with immunoSEQ multiplex PCR; in TCRdb, only in-frame clones are kept and a portion is missing. This sample's clone table lists tens of thousands of clones. Sample: PBMCs. Receptors originate from a woman between 50 and 59 years old in good health and CMV-seropositive.

The rearrangement joins TRBV7-2 to TRBJ1-1; D gene unclear. From germline, CDR1 is SGHTA and CDR2 FQGNSA. Trimming removed 4 bases from V and 0 bases from J, with 15 bases in between. CDR3 length equals 16 residues. The CDR3 region has the DNA TGTGCCAGCAGCTCTTACGACTTGGGTCTGAACACTGAAGCTTTCTTT. It codes for CASSSYDLGLNTEAFF. Combining the CDR3 with reference TRBV7-2 and TRBJ1-1 gives the whole variable domain GAGVSQSPSNKVTEKGKDVELRCDPISGHTALYWYRQSLGQGLEFLIYFQGNSAPDKSGLPSDRFSAERTGGSVSTLTIQRTQQEDSAVYLCASSSYDLGLNTEAFFGQGTRLTVV.

Concerning this clone itself: In the same sample, other DNA sequences code for this CDR3. The V and J genes are TRBV11-2 and TRBJ2-2; no clear D gene. Trimming cost V 2 bases and J 2 bases, with 3 bases left between them. This CDR3 has 13 residues. Germline V gives CDR1 SGHAT, CDR2 FQNNGV. The CDR3 DNA is TGTGCCAGCAGCTTAACAAACACCGGGGAGCTGTTTTTT. This codes for CASSLTNTGELFF.

The rearrangement joins TRBV28 to TRBJ2-7; tentative D call: TRBD1 (5 bases). V was pared by 4 bases and J by 3 bases, with 16 bases between. Germline-derived CDR1 and CDR2 are MDHEN and SYDVKM. The CDR3 covers 15 residues. For the CDR3, the DNA is TGTGCCAGCAGTTCAACAGGAGTTGGTAACTACGAGCAGTACTTC. It encodes CASSSTGVGNYEQYF. The full variable domain, its missing parts supplied by reference TRBV28 and TRBJ2-7, is DVKVTQSSRYLVKRTGEKVFLECVQDMDHENMFWYRQDPGLGLRLIYFSYDVKMKEKGDIPEGYSVSREKKERFSLILESASTNQTSMYLCASSSTGVGNYEQYFGPGTRLTVT.

The chain joins TRBV10-3 to TRBJ1-2; D is perhaps TRBD1 (5 bases). V lost 4 bases and J 5 bases, leaving 14 bases between the germline ends. The germline CDR1 and CDR2 sequences are ENHRY and SYGVKD. The CDR3 is made up of 14 amino acids. The CDR3 sequence is CAISGDSAMYGYTF. The CDR3 DNA reads TGTGCCATCAGTGGGGACTCGGCGATGTATGGCTACACCTTC.

The chain has TRBV9 and TRBJ2-2, with 7 positions matching TRBD1. This CDR3 is built from 16 residues. Germline V gene sequence: CDR1 SGDLS, CDR2 YYNGEE. V lost 0 bases and J lost 4; bases outside the gene matches: 6. The CDR3 DNA is TGTGCCAGCAGCGTAGCGGGACAGCTCCGCACCGGGGAGCTGTTTTTT. Protein product: CASSVAGQLRTGELFF. Full variable domain (remainder filled in from reference TRBV9 and TRBJ2-2): DSGVTQTPKHLITATGQRVTLRCSPRSGDLSVYWYQQSLDQGLQFLIQYYNGEERAKGNILERFSAQQFPDLHSELNLSSLELGDSALYFCASSVAGQLRTGELFFGEGSRLTVL.

The chain couples TRBV30 to TRBJ2-6; D might be TRBD1 (6 bases). With 5 bases removed from V and 0 bases from J, the gap between germline ends came to 14 bases. CDR3 length: 16 residues. Germline lookup yields CDR1 GTSNPN and CDR2 SVGIG (reference sequence). Here the CDR3 reads CAWDGQLNSGANVLTF. In nucleotides, the CDR3 is TGTGCCTGGGACGGACAGCTCAACTCTGGGGCCAACGTCCTGACTTTC.

CDR3 loop: CASRLTGFDNEKLFF. CDR3 DNA sequence: TGTGCCAGCAGGTTAACAGGGTTTGATAATGAAAAACTGTTTTTT. The genes are TRBV28 and TRBJ1-4; D perhaps matches TRBD1 (6 bases). The CDR3 consists of 15 residues. V shed 6 bases and J shed 4 bases, with 15 bases lying between them. Germline CDR1 MDHEN, CDR2 SYDVKM. The whole variable domain, filled in from reference TRBV28 and TRBJ1-4, reads DVKVTQSSRYLVKRTGEKVFLECVQDMDHENMFWYRQDPGLGLRLIYFSYDVKMKEKGDIPEGYSVSREKKERFSLILESASTNQTSMYLCASRLTGFDNEKLFFGSGTQLSVL.